This T cell receptor (beta chain) originates from a study of Graves' ophthalmopathy and Graves' hyperthyroidism. Study-wide results and limits: Among expanded thyroid clonotypes above 0.001 frequency, most also occurred in blood.

V was shortened by 4 bases and J by 4 bases, with 11 bases between the two germline ends. Germline V gene data show CDR1 as SNHLY and CDR2 as FYNNEI. The CDR3 covers 14 residues. Active ophthalmopathy (CAS at least 3, NOSPECS at least 4), lasting under 3 months. Among the exclusions were patients with other autoimmune diseases, uncontrolled infections, pregnancy or lactation. Diagnostic conclusions were grounded in clinical symptoms, serum thyroxine, TRAb, thyroid ultrasound and orbital computed tomography. Points on this clonotype: Antigen specificity is unknown.

RNA transcripts served as template for amplifying TCR beta CDR3 sequences. Second-round multiplex PCR came after first-round RT-PCR with HTBI primers. TCRdb re-called the multiplex PCR reads through MiXCR, storing one row per CDR3 protein. The sample yields roughly 220,000 distinct CDR3 sequences, 45% seen once. This TCR was recovered from an adult man with Graves' ophthalmopathy. The chain carries TRBV2 and TRBJ1-5; possibly TRBD1 for D (6 bases). Source material: peripheral blood. The CDR3 DNA follows: TGTGCCAGCAGTGGAGGACAGAGGAATCAGCCCCAGCATTTT. It codes for CASSGGQRNQPQHF. The full variable domain, with the rest looked up from reference TRBV2 and TRBJ1-5, is EPEVTQTPSHQVTQMGQEVILRCVPISNHLYFYWYRQILGQKVEFLVSFYNNEISEKSEIFDDQFSVERPDGSNFTLKIRSTKLEDSAMYFCASSGGQRNQPQHFGDGTRLSIL.